These T cell receptor beta chains were read from a single sample in a study of T-cell memory formation after mild COVID-19. Each CDR3 protein is one row after TCRdb ran MiXCR on the 5' RACE reads. The profile covers 250,000 to 300,000 distinct CDR3 sequences, with about a sixth appearing a single time and roughly 23% taken by the ten largest. Sequenced: PBMCs or a T cell subset sorted from them (not recorded which). Receptor source: a young man who had mild COVID-19 (a few samples of this study predate the infection). Cell type and time point are not known. Each CDR3 is given with its conserved first and last residue. A D gene is named only where the DNA matches it firmly. A row's size may be missing; if present it is once, few, many or a size class.

clone_size	v_call	j_call	d_call	cdr3_aa	cdr3_nt
few	TRBV4-1	TRBJ2-1	-	CASSQVRTGFYNEQFF	TGCGCCAGCAGCCAGGTCCGTACAGGTTTCTACAATGAGCAGTTCTTC
-	TRBV19	TRBJ2-3	TRBD2	CASRDPGLAGNNF	TGTGCCAGTAGAGACCCGGGACTAGCGGGGAACAATTTT
-	TRBV11-3	TRBJ2-1	-	CASSRPGRNEQFF	TGTGCCAGCAGCCGCCCAGGGAGGAATGAGCAGTTCTTC
few	TRBV7-9	TRBJ2-4	-	CASSLERRVGTLYF	TGTGCCAGCAGCTTAGAGCGGCGGGTCGGCACACTGTACTTC
-	TRBV28	TRBJ2-5	TRBD1	CASSSAGTGKGTQYF	TGTGCCAGCAGTTCCGCCGGGACAGGGAAGGGGACCCAGTACTTC
few	TRBV6-2/TRBV6-3	TRBJ1-1	-	CASSYWTLGEAFF	TGTGCCAGCAGTTACTGGACCTTAGGGGAAGCTTTCTTT
once	TRBV5-1	TRBJ2-3	TRBD2	CASVLLTSGTDTQYF	TGCGCCAGCGTCCTTCTGACTAGCGGCACAGATACGCAGTATTTT
many	TRBV4-3	TRBJ2-3	-	CASSQDRLLVTQYF	TGCGCCAGCAGCCAAGATCGCCTTCTGGTTACGCAGTATTTT
-	TRBV20-1	TRBJ1-1	-	CSARDRVIGEAFF	TGCAGTGCTAGAGACAGGGTAATAGGTGAAGCTTTCTTT
-	TRBV28	TRBJ1-3	TRBD1	CASRSTGAGNTIYF	TGTGCCAGCAGATCAACAGGGGCTGGAAACACCATATATTTT
-	TRBV5-1	TRBJ1-6	-	CASSGGEHSPLHF	TGCGCCAGCAGCGGTGGGGAGCATTCACCCCTCCACTTT
-	TRBV5-1	TRBJ2-7	TRBD1	CASSAGQATYEQYF	TGCGCCAGCAGCGCGGGACAGGCTACATACGAGCAGTACTTC
-	TRBV7-6	TRBJ2-2	-	CASSIPTGSNRELFF	TGTGCCAGCAGCATTCCTACCGGGAGCAACCGGGAGCTGTTTTTT
-	TRBV12-5	TRBJ2-4	-	CASASNIQYF	TGTGCTAGTGCGTCAAACATTCAGTACTTC
-	TRBV6-5	TRBJ2-3	-	CASRGVGTQYF	TGTGCCAGCAGGGGGGTAGGTACGCAGTATTTT
-	TRBV2	TRBJ2-3	-	CASSASAATDTQYF	TGTGCCAGCAGTGCCTCCGCAGCCACAGATACGCAGTATTTT
few	TRBV30	TRBJ2-7	TRBD1	CAWSTGQAVASEQYF	TGTGCCTGGAGCACCGGACAGGCCGTCGCCTCCGAGCAGTACTTC
-	TRBV6-5	TRBJ1-4	-	CASSESWATNEKLFF	TGTGCCAGCAGCGAATCATGGGCAACTAATGAAAAACTGTTTTTT
-	TRBV7-3	TRBJ2-5	-	CASSLNLRETQYF	TGTGCCAGCAGCTTAAATCTTCGGGAGACCCAGTACTTC
-	TRBV5-6	TRBJ2-3	-	CASSLRTDSSTDTQYF	TGTGCCAGCAGCCTCCGGACTGATTCTAGCACAGATACGCAGTATTTT
-	TRBV19	TRBJ1-2	-	CASSTCTF	TGTGCCAGTAGTACGTGCACCTTC
few	TRBV18	TRBJ1-2	-	CASSTRQGPTNYGYTF	TGTGCCAGCTCAACCCGGCAGGGGCCAACTAACTATGGCTACACCTTC
-	TRBV10-3	TRBJ2-3	-	CATLGKPTDTQYF	TGTGCCACCCTGGGCAAGCCTACAGATACGCAGTATTTT
-	TRBV25-1	TRBJ2-1	-	CASGKLDEQFF	TGTGCCAGCGGGAAGCTGGATGAGCAGTTCTTC
-	TRBV10-3	TRBJ2-2	-	CAISFTGELFF	TGTGCCATCAGTTTCACCGGGGAGCTGTTTTTT
many	TRBV12-3/TRBV12-4	TRBJ2-1	-	CASRASLEQFF	TGTGCCAGCAGGGCCTCTCTTGAGCAGTTCTTC
few	TRBV7-9	TRBJ1-2	-	CASSLPQGTYGYTF	TGTGCCAGCAGCTTGCCCCAGGGGACCTATGGCTACACCTTC
few	TRBV11-2	TRBJ1-2	TRBD1	CASSLVGGRTPYYGYTF	TGTGCCAGCAGCTTAGTAGGGGGCCGTACCCCTTACTATGGCTACACCTTC
few	TRBV28	TRBJ1-2	-	CASSRQLYGYTF	TGTGCCAGCAGTCGACAGCTCTATGGCTACACCTTC
many	TRBV5-1	TRBJ1-2	-	CASSLERRTHQADYTF	TGCGCCAGCAGCTTGGAGCGGAGAACGCATCAGGCCGACTACACCTTC
-	TRBV9	TRBJ2-2	-	CASTRLTGELFF	TGTGCCAGCACACGTCTCACCGGGGAGCTGTTTTTT
-	TRBV20-1	TRBJ1-1	-	CSARDRRGAIEAFF	TGCAGTGCTAGAGATCGGAGGGGGGCCATCGAAGCTTTCTTT
-	TRBV7-2	TRBJ2-5	-	CASSLAGTQYF	TGTGCCAGCAGCTTGGCCGGGACCCAGTACTTC
-	TRBV6-1	TRBJ2-2	-	CASWWGPTNTGELFF	TGTGCCAGCTGGTGGGGCCCGACCAACACCGGGGAGCTGTTTTTT
-	TRBV6-5	TRBJ2-5	TRBD2	CASSYRRGSFQETQYF	TGTGCCAGCAGTTACAGGCGGGGGAGTTTTCAGGAGACCCAGTACTTC
-	TRBV28	TRBJ1-5	-	CASSFSIQPQHF	TGTGCCAGCAGTTTTTCAATTCAGCCCCAGCATTTT
-	TRBV7-2	TRBJ1-2	-	CASSSRESGNYGYTF	TGTGCCAGCAGCTCCAGGGAGTCGGGGAACTATGGCTACACCTTC
few	TRBV10-3	TRBJ1-3	-	CAIKDLRAGNTIYF	TGTGCCATCAAGGATCTCAGAGCTGGAAACACCATATATTTT
few	TRBV10-2	TRBJ2-1	-	CASSEGQQFF	TGCGCCAGCAGTGAGGGTCAGCAGTTCTTC
-	TRBV2	TRBJ1-5	-	CASSEAQGNQPQHF	TGTGCCAGCAGTGAAGCGCAGGGAAATCAGCCCCAGCATTTT
-	TRBV7-9	TRBJ2-6	-	CASSSIPRRSGANVLTF	TGTGCCAGCAGCTCTATCCCCCGTCGATCTGGGGCCAACGTCCTGACTTTC
few	TRBV7-9	TRBJ2-5	-	CASGGSQETQYF	TGTGCCAGCGGTGGTAGCCAAGAGACCCAGTACTTC
few	TRBV5-1	TRBJ2-5	-	CASSFGDQVVWAQYF	TGCGCCAGCAGCTTCGGGGATCAGGTTGTATGGGCCCAGTACTTC
many	TRBV6-5	TRBJ1-2	-	CASSSGGGRGYGYTF	TGTGCCAGCAGTTCCGGCGGAGGGCGAGGCTATGGCTACACCTTC
-	TRBV4-1	TRBJ1-3	-	CASSQAGVEAGNTIYF	TGCGCCAGCAGCCAAGCTGGGGTGGAGGCTGGAAACACCATATATTTT
-	TRBV6-1	TRBJ2-1	-	CASSEEGSYNEQFF	TGTGCCAGCAGTGAAGAAGGGTCCTACAATGAGCAGTTCTTC
few	TRBV7-2	TRBJ2-7	-	CASSLTREQYF	TGTGCCAGCAGCTTAACGCGAGAGCAGTACTTC
-	TRBV7-2	TRBJ1-4	TRBD1	CASSLVGQGSATNEKLFF	TGTGCCAGCAGCTTAGTTGGACAGGGGTCCGCAACTAATGAAAAACTGTTTTTT
many	TRBV7-2	TRBJ1-6	TRBD1	CASSFTGGSSPLHF	TGTGCCAGCAGTTTCACAGGGGGGTCCTCACCCCTCCACTTT
-	TRBV9	TRBJ2-1	TRBD2	CASSVASSGGSGHNEQFF	TGTGCCAGCAGCGTAGCCTCTAGCGGGGGAAGCGGCCACAATGAGCAGTTCTTC
-	TRBV5-5	TRBJ2-7	-	CASSKDSLSYEQYF	TGTGCCAGCAGCAAGGACAGCCTCTCCTACGAGCAGTACTTC
-	TRBV6-5	TRBJ2-1	-	CASSYWGAGNEQFF	TGTGCCAGCAGTTACTGGGGGGCGGGCAATGAGCAGTTCTTC
-	TRBV6-1	TRBJ2-2	-	CASSEPGGRNTGELFF	TGTGCCAGCAGTGAACCGGGGGGCCGGAACACCGGGGAGCTGTTTTTT
few	TRBV5-1	TRBJ1-1	-	CASMDPGQVNTEAFF	TGCGCCAGCATGGATCCGGGACAAGTGAACACTGAAGCTTTCTTT
-	TRBV20-1	TRBJ2-3	-	CSYPDSSTDTQYF	TGCAGTTACCCGGACAGTTCCACAGATACGCAGTATTTT
-	TRBV4-2	TRBJ2-2	-	CASSQDPGPYTGELFF	TGTGCCAGCAGCCAAGATCCGGGCCCCTACACCGGGGAGCTGTTTTTT
-	TRBV29-1	TRBJ2-3	-	CSVAGPLTDTQYF	TGCAGCGTAGCGGGTCCCCTCACAGATACGCAGTATTTT
few	TRBV5-1	TRBJ1-4	TRBD1	CASTPGTGDEKLFF	TGCGCCAGCACTCCGGGGACAGGGGATGAAAAACTGTTTTTT